The clone carrying this TCR beta chain has at least ten counts. This sample was taken from a study of CD8+CD57+ T cells in acquired aplastic anemia. Patients included in sequencing had previously demonstrated CD8+CD57+ cell expansion by flow cytometry. Using genomic DNA as the template, TCR beta VDJ and CDR3 profiling was carried out. Each CDR3 protein gets one entry after TCRdb re-called the reads with MiXCR. The table has around 150,000 distinct CDR3 sequences, 45% to 55% seen once. V was shortened by 3 bases and J by 4 bases, with 10 bases between the two germline ends. Germline CDR1 is LNHDA and CDR2 is SQIVND (reference sequence). This CDR3 is built from 14 residues.

This sequence originates from a human donor with aplastic anemia. The rearrangement joins TRBV19 to TRBJ1-5; tentatively, D is TRBD1 (6 bases). Sequencing used sorted CD4+, CD8+, or CD8+CD57+ T cells (not recorded which) from PBMCs. In DNA form, the CDR3 reads TGTGCCAGTAGTATCCGGGACAATAATCAGCCCCAGCATTTT. It codes for CASSIRDNNQPQHF.